The rows below give T cell receptor beta chains drawn from one sample of a study of T cells in Graves' hyperthyroidism and ophthalmopathy. TCRdb re-derived calls from the multiplex PCR reads in MiXCR, one entry per CDR3 protein. The sample records about 590,000 distinct CDR3 sequences, over 12% being singletons. The sequencing input was blood. The source of these receptors is a woman aged 18-29 years with Graves' ophthalmopathy. CDR3s include the opening cysteine and the closing phenylalanine or tryptophan. A D gene is named only where the DNA matches it firmly. Not all rows give a size; the values are once, few, many and, for expanded clones, a class.

TRBV28	-	many	TRBJ2-3	CASSFPWPTVSTDTQYF
TRBV12-3/TRBV12-4	-	many	TRBJ1-5	CASSLVMGNQPQHF
TRBV12-3/TRBV12-4	TRBD2	many	TRBJ2-5	CASSLWGLAGVSPQETQYF
TRBV7-2	-	few	TRBJ1-1	CASRGGVGLQGGGTEAFF
TRBV20-1	-	few	TRBJ1-5	CSARAPGAVNQPQHF
TRBV29-1	-	many	TRBJ2-5	CSVEWAFPAETQYF
TRBV28	-	many	TRBJ1-3	CASAGGSGNTIYF
TRBV20-1	-	few	TRBJ2-6	CSARGGVSGANVLTF
TRBV12-3/TRBV12-4	TRBD2	many	TRBJ2-5	CATARGGRETQYF
TRBV19	TRBD1	many	TRBJ2-6	CASTTGGFGANVLTF
TRBV5-1	-	few	TRBJ1-1	CASSLAWGREAFF
TRBV19	-	many	TRBJ2-2	CASSAIETGELFF
TRBV18	-	many	TRBJ2-2	CASSPPNTGELFF
TRBV14	-	few	TRBJ2-4	CASSQEARVQALTKNIQYF
TRBV3-1	-	many	TRBJ2-5	CASSQEGRGRETQYF
TRBV7-2	-	many	TRBJ1-2	CASSLSQGQGYTF
TRBV7-9	-	-	TRBJ1-2	CASSSTGGAPRGYTF
TRBV12-3/TRBV12-4	TRBD1	many	TRBJ1-1	CASSFSPGQGTSEAFF
TRBV24-1	TRBD2	many	TRBJ2-1	CATSDGDYPYNEQFF
TRBV20-1	-	few	TRBJ2-2	CSTIPGGRGGELFF
TRBV30	-	many	TRBJ1-5	CAWTPGHGGNQPQHF
TRBV29-1	-	few	TRBJ2-6	CSGDGSSGANVLTF
TRBV10-3	-	-	TRBJ2-1	CAISLGRSYNEQFF
TRBV28	TRBD1	many	TRBJ2-7	CASKQGLYEQYF
TRBV27	-	few	TRBJ1-5	CASSSSTGIGNQPQHF
TRBV5-1	TRBD2	many	TRBJ2-7	CASSLAGGYRIHEQYF
TRBV18	-	many	TRBJ2-4	CASSSLRDLAKNIQYF
TRBV6-5	TRBD2	-	TRBJ2-1	CASSHLPRKGTSGADEQFF
TRBV18	-	few	TRBJ1-5	CASSTRGGRVGQPQHF
TRBV5-8	-	many	TRBJ2-5	CASSLGATGSLETQYF
TRBV4-3	TRBD1	few	TRBJ1-4	CASSQVFGTGLETNEKLFF
TRBV18	TRBD2	few	TRBJ2-7	CASSPLSGRRYEQYF
TRBV12-5	-	many	TRBJ2-1	CASGLVLAVANNEQFF
TRBV7-6	-	few	TRBJ1-2	CASNLSPGGDGYTF
TRBV28	TRBD1	many	TRBJ2-3	CASSDGQGNTDTQYF
TRBV30	TRBD2	few	TRBJ2-2	CARRHSGRTDGELFF
TRBV20-1	-	many	TRBJ2-7	CSATGRNSYEQYF
TRBV12-3/TRBV12-4	TRBD1	many	TRBJ1-1	CASSLVTGAGTEAFF
TRBV30	-	few	TRBJ2-1	CAWSVEGHGFLGEQFF
TRBV12-3/TRBV12-4	TRBD2	many	TRBJ2-1	CASSPWTSGSDQFF